The rows below give T cell receptor beta chains drawn from one sample of a study of T cell repertoires in cytomegalovirus infection. TCRdb redid the calling of the reads with MiXCR, one entry per CDR3 protein. The sample contains roughly 230,000 distinct CDR3 sequences, more than 15% of which appear only once. The sequencing sample was made of CD8+ T cells from PBMCs. The receptor set was obtained from a human donor in good health (CMV status not recorded). Some clones in this sample may be carry-over from other donors' samples. Each CDR3 is given with its conserved first and last residue. The order of the fields is clone size, J gene, V gene, D gene, CDR3 DNA, CDR3 protein. D genes are given only for firm matches. Where a row states a size, it is once, few, many or the class of an expanded clone; other rows omit it.

abundance: few; j_gene: TRBJ1-1; v_gene: TRBV6-5; d_gene: TRBD1; CDR3nt: TGTGCCAGCACTAAGAAAGGGACAGGGACCACTGAAGCTTTCTTT; CDR3aa: CASTKKGTGTTEAFF
abundance: NA; j_gene: TRBJ2-3; v_gene: TRBV3-1; d_gene: NA; CDR3nt: TGTGCCAGCAGCCAAGGTACAGGGTCGGCAGATACGCAGTATTTT; CDR3aa: CASSQGTGSADTQYF
abundance: NA; j_gene: TRBJ2-3; v_gene: TRBV7-6; d_gene: TRBD2; CDR3nt: TGTGCCAGCAAAGCCGGGAGGAGCGGGGGCACAGATACGCAGTATTTT; CDR3aa: CASKAGRSGGTDTQYF
abundance: NA; j_gene: TRBJ1-1; v_gene: TRBV27; d_gene: TRBD1; CDR3nt: TGTGCCACCAGTCACGGGGACAGAGTCGACACTGAAGCTTTCTTT; CDR3aa: CATSHGDRVDTEAFF
abundance: NA; j_gene: TRBJ2-3; v_gene: TRBV20-1; d_gene: NA; CDR3nt: TGCAGTGCTAAGGACCCCACAGATACGCAGTATTTT; CDR3aa: CSAKDPTDTQYF
abundance: many; j_gene: TRBJ2-6; v_gene: TRBV7-3; d_gene: NA; CDR3nt: TGTGCCAGCAGCCGTTATGTGTTGGGGGCCAACGTCCTGACTTTC; CDR3aa: CASSRYVLGANVLTF
abundance: NA; j_gene: TRBJ1-5; v_gene: TRBV2; d_gene: TRBD1; CDR3nt: TGTGCCAGCAGGGGAACCCGGGACAGGGGCCAGCCCCAGCATTTT; CDR3aa: CASRGTRDRGQPQHF
abundance: NA; j_gene: TRBJ1-5; v_gene: TRBV13; d_gene: NA; CDR3nt: TGTGCCAGCAGCCGAGGGGTAGACAGCAATCAGCCCCAGCATTTT; CDR3aa: CASSRGVDSNQPQHF
abundance: NA; j_gene: TRBJ2-1; v_gene: TRBV11-2; d_gene: NA; CDR3nt: TGTGCCAGCAGCTTAGCCGCGGGGCTCGCGTACCCCTACAATGAGCAGTTCTTC; CDR3aa: CASSLAAGLAYPYNEQFF
abundance: many; j_gene: TRBJ1-3; v_gene: TRBV6-6; d_gene: NA; CDR3nt: TGTGCCAGCAGCTACGTTTGGGGAGACTCTGGAAACACCATATATTTT; CDR3aa: CASSYVWGDSGNTIYF
abundance: few; j_gene: TRBJ2-1; v_gene: TRBV5-6; d_gene: TRBD1; CDR3nt: TGTGCCAGCAGCTTATCTTCGGACAGGGGATACAATGAGCAGTTCTTC; CDR3aa: CASSLSSDRGYNEQFF
abundance: few; j_gene: TRBJ1-1; v_gene: TRBV5-1; d_gene: NA; CDR3nt: TGCGCCAGCAGCTTGGCAGGGTTGAGGATGAACACTGAAGCTTTCTTT; CDR3aa: CASSLAGLRMNTEAFF
abundance: many; j_gene: TRBJ2-7; v_gene: TRBV6-1; d_gene: NA; CDR3nt: TGTGCCAGGGATCTGACCTACGAGCAGTACTTC; CDR3aa: CARDLTYEQYF
abundance: many; j_gene: TRBJ1-6; v_gene: TRBV7-9; d_gene: NA; CDR3nt: TGTGCCAGCAGCTTAGACTCATCCCTCTGGACCAGGGGTTCACCCCTCCACTTT; CDR3aa: CASSLDSSLWTRGSPLHF
abundance: many; j_gene: TRBJ2-5; v_gene: TRBV7-6; d_gene: NA; CDR3nt: TGTGCCAGCAGCTCGATCCCAATCCGGGAGACCCAGTACTTC; CDR3aa: CASSSIPIRETQYF
abundance: NA; j_gene: TRBJ2-7; v_gene: TRBV4-1; d_gene: NA; CDR3nt: TGCGCCAGCAGCCAAGATCCAGGGGGGGCTTTCTACGAGCAGTACTTC; CDR3aa: CASSQDPGGAFYEQYF
abundance: NA; j_gene: TRBJ1-4; v_gene: TRBV28; d_gene: TRBD1; CDR3nt: TGTGCCAGCAGTTTGCAGGGGGCAGGAACTAATGAAAAACTGTTTTTT; CDR3aa: CASSLQGAGTNEKLFF
abundance: many; j_gene: TRBJ1-1; v_gene: TRBV6-5; d_gene: NA; CDR3nt: TGTGCCAGCAGTTCGCAGGGAATCAGGACTGAAGCTTTCTTT; CDR3aa: CASSSQGIRTEAFF
abundance: NA; j_gene: TRBJ1-5; v_gene: TRBV7-9; d_gene: NA; CDR3nt: TGTGCCAGCAGCTTAGACGGCCGCGGCGGGGGGCCCCAGCATTTT; CDR3aa: CASSLDGRGGGPQHF
abundance: NA; j_gene: TRBJ1-2; v_gene: TRBV19; d_gene: NA; CDR3nt: TGTGCCAGCCTTGGACAGTCAACTAACTATGGCTACACCTTC; CDR3aa: CASLGQSTNYGYTF
abundance: many; j_gene: TRBJ1-2; v_gene: TRBV7-9; d_gene: NA; CDR3nt: TGTGCCAGCAGCTTAGCGACCAGGGTTGATGGCTACACCTTC; CDR3aa: CASSLATRVDGYTF
abundance: many; j_gene: TRBJ2-2; v_gene: TRBV6-2/TRBV6-3; d_gene: NA; CDR3nt: TGTGCCAGCAGGGCAGACACCGGGGAGCTGTTTTTT; CDR3aa: CASRADTGELFF
abundance: many; j_gene: TRBJ2-1; v_gene: TRBV14; d_gene: NA; CDR3nt: TGTGCCAGCAGCCAGGCATGGACCTACAATGAGCAGTTCTTC; CDR3aa: CASSQAWTYNEQFF
abundance: many; j_gene: TRBJ2-5; v_gene: TRBV7-9; d_gene: NA; CDR3nt: TGTGCCAGCAGCTTATCTCCCAGCCAGACCCAGTACTTC; CDR3aa: CASSLSPSQTQYF
abundance: few; j_gene: TRBJ1-3; v_gene: TRBV7-6; d_gene: TRBD1; CDR3nt: TGTGCCAGCAGCTCGCCCGGACAGGGGGCGAGAAACTCTGGAAACACCATATATTTT; CDR3aa: CASSSPGQGARNSGNTIYF
abundance: many; j_gene: TRBJ1-1; v_gene: TRBV7-9; d_gene: TRBD1; CDR3nt: TGTGCCAGCAGCTTAGACAGGGGGGTTACTGAAGCTTTCTTT; CDR3aa: CASSLDRGVTEAFF
abundance: many; j_gene: TRBJ1-4; v_gene: TRBV28; d_gene: NA; CDR3nt: TGTGCCAGTCAGGGCAGGGGATTTAATGAAAAACTGTTTTTT; CDR3aa: CASQGRGFNEKLFF
abundance: few; j_gene: TRBJ1-1; v_gene: TRBV5-5; d_gene: NA; CDR3nt: TGTGCCAGCAGCTTGGATGGAGGGAGAACTTTCTTT; CDR3aa: CASSLDGGRTFF
abundance: NA; j_gene: TRBJ2-3; v_gene: TRBV6-2/TRBV6-3; d_gene: TRBD2; CDR3nt: TGTGCCAGCAGTTGGTCTAGCGGGGGGACTAGCACAGATACGCAGTATTTT; CDR3aa: CASSWSSGGTSTDTQYF
abundance: NA; j_gene: TRBJ2-7; v_gene: TRBV29-1; d_gene: NA; CDR3nt: TGCAGCACCCGCAATGGCTCCTACGAGCAGTACTTC; CDR3aa: CSTRNGSYEQYF
abundance: NA; j_gene: TRBJ2-7; v_gene: TRBV29-1; d_gene: NA; CDR3nt: TGCAGCGTTGACGCAGGGAACTACGAGCAGTACTTC; CDR3aa: CSVDAGNYEQYF
abundance: NA; j_gene: TRBJ2-7; v_gene: TRBV25-1; d_gene: TRBD1; CDR3nt: TGTGCCAGCAGTGAATTCACGGACAGGGAATCATTCTACGAGCAGTACTTC; CDR3aa: CASSEFTDRESFYEQYF
abundance: NA; j_gene: TRBJ2-3; v_gene: TRBV10-3; d_gene: TRBD2; CDR3nt: TGTGCCATCAGTGAGTCGAGAGCGGGGGGGGCTGATACGCAGTATTTT; CDR3aa: CAISESRAGGADTQYF
abundance: few; j_gene: TRBJ1-5; v_gene: TRBV12-3/TRBV12-4; d_gene: NA; CDR3nt: TGTGCCAGCGGGCCTAATATGGAGAGCAATCAGCCCCAGCATTTT; CDR3aa: CASGPNMESNQPQHF
abundance: many; j_gene: TRBJ2-2; v_gene: TRBV7-2; d_gene: NA; CDR3nt: TGTGCCAGCAGCTTAAATAGTCGGTTTCAGGGGCCGAACACCGGGGAGCTGTTTTTT; CDR3aa: CASSLNSRFQGPNTGELFF
abundance: NA; j_gene: TRBJ1-6; v_gene: TRBV25-1; d_gene: NA; CDR3nt: TGTGCCAGCAGTGGCCCGGTCGGGCTCCTCTATCCCTCCTATAATTCACCCCTCCACTTT; CDR3aa: CASSGPVGLLYPSYNSPLHF
abundance: NA; j_gene: TRBJ1-3; v_gene: TRBV10-3; d_gene: NA; CDR3nt: TGTGCCACCTCTGGAAACACCATATATTTT; CDR3aa: CATSGNTIYF
abundance: many; j_gene: TRBJ1-2; v_gene: TRBV7-2; d_gene: TRBD1; CDR3nt: TGTGCCAGCAGCTCCGGGACAGGGTACTCTGGCTACACCTTC; CDR3aa: CASSSGTGYSGYTF
abundance: NA; j_gene: TRBJ2-5; v_gene: TRBV20-1; d_gene: NA; CDR3nt: TGCAGTGCTAGTTCCCCGGGGGTGGAAGAGACCCAGTACTTC; CDR3aa: CSASSPGVEETQYF
abundance: few; j_gene: TRBJ1-1; v_gene: TRBV5-4; d_gene: NA; CDR3nt: TGTGCCAGCAGCTCTACCGACTGGACGGCAGGCCCTGAAGCTTTCTTT; CDR3aa: CASSSTDWTAGPEAFF
abundance: NA; j_gene: TRBJ1-2; v_gene: TRBV28; d_gene: NA; CDR3nt: TGTGCCAGCAGCCCGGACGGTCACTATGGCTACACCTTC; CDR3aa: CASSPDGHYGYTF
abundance: few; j_gene: TRBJ2-7; v_gene: TRBV5-4; d_gene: NA; CDR3nt: TGTGCCAGCAGCTTGGGTCATTCGGGGGAGCAGTACTTC; CDR3aa: CASSLGHSGEQYF
abundance: many; j_gene: TRBJ1-1; v_gene: TRBV7-9; d_gene: NA; CDR3nt: TGTGCCAGCAGCTTAGGACAGGCTGAAGCTTTCTTT; CDR3aa: CASSLGQAEAFF
abundance: NA; j_gene: TRBJ2-7; v_gene: TRBV28; d_gene: NA; CDR3nt: TGTGCCAGCAGTTTCACGGTATCCTACGAGCAGTACTTC; CDR3aa: CASSFTVSYEQYF
abundance: NA; j_gene: TRBJ1-5; v_gene: TRBV4-1; d_gene: NA; CDR3nt: TGCGCCAGCAGCCAAGATCCAATTAGCAATCAGCCCCAGCATTTT; CDR3aa: CASSQDPISNQPQHF
abundance: NA; j_gene: TRBJ2-1; v_gene: TRBV29-1; d_gene: TRBD2; CDR3nt: TGCAGCGTTGAGGGATTAGCGGGGGGCGACCGCGCTTTCAATGAGCAGTTCTTC; CDR3aa: CSVEGLAGGDRAFNEQFF
abundance: NA; j_gene: TRBJ2-7; v_gene: TRBV9; d_gene: NA; CDR3nt: TGTGCCAGCAGCGAGCCCCACAACTTC; CDR3aa: CASSEPHNF
abundance: many; j_gene: TRBJ2-7; v_gene: TRBV7-9; d_gene: NA; CDR3nt: TGTGCCAGCAGCCCTGACAAGACAGAGACAGTATACTACGAGCAGTACTTC; CDR3aa: CASSPDKTETVYYEQYF
abundance: NA; j_gene: TRBJ1-5; v_gene: TRBV28; d_gene: NA; CDR3nt: TGTGCCAGCAGTTTTAGGTCAGGGAGTCTACAGCCCCAGCATTTT; CDR3aa: CASSFRSGSLQPQHF
abundance: NA; j_gene: TRBJ2-1; v_gene: TRBV10-3; d_gene: NA; CDR3nt: TGTGCCATCAGTGAGGCGGACAATGAGCAGTTCTTC; CDR3aa: CAISEADNEQFF
abundance: NA; j_gene: TRBJ1-1; v_gene: TRBV4-3; d_gene: NA; CDR3nt: TGCGCCAGCAGCCAAGTTCCCTCCCAGGGTCCGGGCGAAGCTTTCTTT; CDR3aa: CASSQVPSQGPGEAFF
abundance: NA; j_gene: TRBJ2-1; v_gene: TRBV5-1; d_gene: NA; CDR3nt: TGCGCCAGCAGCTACTCTTACGGGGCAAACAATGAGCAGTTCTTC; CDR3aa: CASSYSYGANNEQFF
abundance: many; j_gene: TRBJ2-7; v_gene: TRBV28; d_gene: NA; CDR3nt: TGTGCCAGCAGGCGCGGCGAGCAGTACTTC; CDR3aa: CASRRGEQYF
abundance: NA; j_gene: TRBJ2-5; v_gene: TRBV29-1; d_gene: TRBD1; CDR3nt: TGCAGCGTTGAGACGTGGACAGGGGGCAGGGAGACCCAGTACTTC; CDR3aa: CSVETWTGGRETQYF
abundance: many; j_gene: TRBJ2-2; v_gene: TRBV5-6; d_gene: NA; CDR3nt: TGTGCCAGCACCTTCGGTGTTTCTACCGGGGAGCTGTTTTTT; CDR3aa: CASTFGVSTGELFF
abundance: many; j_gene: TRBJ1-6; v_gene: TRBV7-2; d_gene: NA; CDR3nt: TGTGCCAGCAGCTTAGGGTGGAGTTCACCCCTCCACTTT; CDR3aa: CASSLGWSSPLHF
abundance: NA; j_gene: TRBJ1-1; v_gene: TRBV6-1; d_gene: TRBD1; CDR3nt: TGTGCCAGCAGTGACCCAGGGGGCCCGAACACTGAAGCTTTCTTT; CDR3aa: CASSDPGGPNTEAFF
abundance: few; j_gene: TRBJ1-1; v_gene: TRBV5-4; d_gene: NA; CDR3nt: TGTGCCAGCAGCTTTCGCCGGGCGGCCGACACTGAAGCTTTCTTT; CDR3aa: CASSFRRAADTEAFF